One sample yielded the 18 T cell receptor beta chains listed below, sequenced in a study of blood T cells in healthy people across ages (dated by TCRdb to 2013 to 2016). To prepare the library, 5' RACE was applied. Sequencing relied on an Illumina HiSeq 2500. A second 7 to 11 cycle PCR used a sample-barcoded 5' primer and a J-beta primer mix. TCRdb reanalyzed the raw reads on its own, using fastp at Q25 for trimming and MiXCR for clone calling, and kept in-frame beta chains. Each record represents a unique CDR3 protein, reported with the most common genes and DNA among its rows. The sample table records nearly 1 million distinct CDR3 sequences; roughly half of these occur just once. The ten largest make up 20% to 25% of the sample. Sequencing input: blood. The receptors here all came from a woman aged 60-70 years in good health.

This clonotype turned up a few times. This rearrangement joins TRBV20-1 to TRBJ2-1, with 11 bases fitting TRBD2. The V gene's germline CDR1 is DFQATT and CDR2 SNEGSKA (reference sequence). CDR3 length: 13 residues. With V trimmed by 4 bases and J by 8 bases, 4 bases remained unmatched. CDR3 nucleotides: TGCAGTGCTAAACTAGCGGGAGTCGATGAGCAGTTCTTC. Its protein is CSAKLAGVDEQFF.

This clonotype was seen only a few times. This chain joins TRBV9 and TRBJ1-1; perhaps TRBD1 as D (5 bases). The germline CDR1 and CDR2 sequences are SGDLS and YYNGEE. The CDR3 has 14 amino acids. V was pared by 2 bases and J by 5 bases, with 13 bases between. The CDR3 region is CASSVDLGETEAFF. Written as DNA, the CDR3 is TGTGCCAGCAGCGTGGACCTAGGGGAGACTGAAGCTTTCTTT.

This clonotype was found many times. The V gene is TRBV10-3, the J gene TRBJ2-7; D may be TRBD2 (5 bases). The CDR3 is 18 amino acids. V lost 3 bases and J 7 bases, leaving 28 bases between the germline ends. Germline CDR1 and CDR2: ENHRY and SYGVKD. DNA of the CDR3: TGTGCCATCAGTGACCCATTTTCGGGCAGCGGTCTTCAGAGTGAGCAGTACTTC. It codes for CAISDPFSGSGLQSEQYF.

V usage is TRBV7-9 and J usage is TRBJ2-7; 8 bases are shared with TRBD2. Germline V gene data show CDR1 as SEHNR and CDR2 as FQNEAQ (reference sequence). The CDR3 consists of 15 residues. V shed 6 bases, J shed 2 bases, and the junction held 9 bases outside the gene matches. The CDR3 DNA sequence: TGTGCCAGCAGTTCCAGGGCGGGAGGAACCTACGAGCAGTACTTC. It is translated as CASSSRAGGTYEQYF.

The rearrangement joins TRBV6-1 to TRBJ2-3; perhaps TRBD2 as D (6 bases). Trimming removed 8 bases from V and 5 bases from J, with 14 bases in between. CDR1 is MNHNS, CDR2 SASEGT, per germline. CDR3 size: 13 residues. CDR3 nucleotides: TGTGCCAGCGGGGGACTTTCGGAAGATACGCAGTATTTT. Translation gives CASGGLSEDTQYF.

This chain uses TRBV15 with TRBJ2-7; no firm D call. The length of the CDR3 is 12 residues. V was cut by 5 bases and J by 6 bases, with 11 bases left in between. Germline CDR1 reads LNHNV; CDR2 reads YYDKDF (reference sequence). The CDR3 loop is CATSGHNVEQYF. The CDR3 region has the DNA TGTGCCACCAGCGGTCATAACGTCGAGCAGTACTTC.

This chain connects TRBV20-1 to TRBJ2-4, with no clear D. The CDR3 is 13 residues long. The germline V gene has CDR1 DFQATT and CDR2 SNEGSKA (reference sequence). The CDR3 here is CTCGPVAKNIQYF. The DNA for the CDR3 is TGCACCTGCGGACCTGTCGCCAAAAACATTCAGTACTTC.

With regard to this clonotype: This may arise from a read error, as a much more abundant clone is one base away. The rearrangement joins TRBV3-1 to TRBJ2-5; 7 bases agree with TRBD1. The CDR3 extends over 17 amino acids. Germline V lookup: CDR1 LGHDT, CDR2 YNNKEL (reference sequence). V dropped 4 bases and J dropped 11; count of bases not matched to a gene: 22. CDR3 nucleotides: TGTGCCAGCAGCCCCCAAAGGTTCGGGACAGCCCCCAGTGAGCAGTACTTC. Translating gives CASSPQRFGTAPSEQYF.

The chain combines TRBV7-2 with TRBJ2-2; 10 bases line up with TRBD2. Trimming at V came to 5 bases and at J to 6 bases, leaving 6 bases not matched to a gene. The CDR3 has 15 amino acids. Looked up from germline, CDR1 is SGHTA and CDR2 is FQGNSA. The CDR3 protein is CASSPSGRASGELFF. The CDR3 DNA reads TGTGCCAGCAGCCCGAGCGGGAGGGCCTCCGGGGAGCTGTTTTTT.

The chain has TRBV5-1 and TRBJ2-1, with 7 bases aligning to TRBD1. The V gene end was trimmed by 3 bases and the J gene end by 3 bases; junction bases not matched to a gene: 6. The CDR3 has 15 amino acids. CDR1 SGHRS and CDR2 YFSETQ come from the germline V gene. The CDR3 region has the DNA TGCGCCAGCAGCTCGACAGGGCGAGACTACAATGAGCAGTTCTTC. Translating gives CASSSTGRDYNEQFF.

This rearrangement joins TRBV19 to TRBJ1-4; unclear D gene. Per germline, CDR1 LNHDA and CDR2 SQIVND (reference sequence). This CDR3 comprises 14 residues. The V and J ends lost 5 bases and 4 bases respectively, with 11 bases between them. CDR3 in amino acids: CASSPGRDNEKLFF. The CDR3 DNA sequence: TGTGCCAGTAGTCCCGGACGCGATAATGAAAAACTGTTTTTT.

This chain connects TRBV12-3 or TRBV12-4 to TRBJ2-4; TRBD1 is a possible D gene (5 bases). Gene TRBJ2-7 matches the end of the DNA better, so the J call may be wrong. This CDR3 contains 16 residues. The CDR3 DNA sequence: TGTGCCAGCAGTGGCGCAGGGCCACACGGAACCTACGAGCAGTACTTC. This sequence encodes CASSGAGPHGTYEQYF.

This clonotype was counted a few times. V usage is TRBV15 and J usage is TRBJ1-2; D gene uncertain. V was pared by 7 bases and J by 4 bases, with 10 bases between. Germline CDR1 LNHNV, CDR2 YYDKDF (reference sequence). The CDR3 totals 12 residues. The CDR3 is CATNPMGYGYTF. As DNA, the CDR3 is TGTGCCACCAATCCGATGGGCTATGGCTACACCTTC.

The chain uses TRBV7-9 and TRBJ2-1; no clear D. The DNA end lines up better with TRBJ2-7; the J call may be wrong. Germline V gene sequence: CDR1 SEHNR, CDR2 FQNEAQ (reference sequence). The CDR3 length is 14 residues. DNA for the CDR3: TGTGCCAGCCGGGCACCTTACTCCTACAATGAGCAGTACTTC. It encodes CASRAPYSYNEQYF.

The chain couples TRBV4-2 to TRBJ1-1; the D is unclear. Trimming pared 2 bases from V and 2 bases from J, leaving 12 bases between. The CDR3 has 15 amino acids. Germline CDR1 reads LGHNA; CDR2 reads YNFKEQ. CDR3 DNA sequence: TGTGCCAGCAGCCAAAACCGGGCGCCAAACACTGAAGCTTTCTTT. Translated: CASSQNRAPNTEAFF.

The CDR3 loop is CASSSREYGYTF. DNA for the CDR3: TGTGCCAGCAGCTCCCGGGAGTATGGCTACACCTTC. The rearrangement joins TRBV7-9 to TRBJ1-2, with D unclear. The CDR3 contains 12 residues. The germline CDR1 and CDR2 sequences are SEHNR and FQNEAQ (reference sequence). Trimming left V 4 bases short and J 5 bases short, with 8 bases between. Combining the CDR3 with reference TRBV7-9 and TRBJ1-2 gives the whole variable domain DTGVSQNPRHKITKRGQNVTFRCDPISEHNRLYWYRQTLGQGPEFLTYFQNEAQLEKSRLLSDRFSAERPKGSFSTLEIQRTEQGDSAMYLCASSSREYGYTFGSGTRLTVV.

The rearrangement links TRBV28 to TRBJ2-3; maybe TRBD1 (6 bases). Germline V gene sequence: CDR1 MDHEN, CDR2 SYDVKM. V lost 2 bases and J lost 4, with 10 bases in between. The CDR3 spans 14 residues. CDR3 DNA sequence: TGTGCCAGCAGTTTACTACAGGGCCCAGATACGCAGTATTTT. Protein sequence: CASSLLQGPDTQYF.

V usage is TRBV20-1 and J usage is TRBJ1-6, with D maybe TRBD1 (5 bases). Trimming shortened V by 6 bases and J by 4 bases, and 10 bases separated the two germline ends. This CDR3 has 13 amino acids. CDR1 and CDR2 from the germline V gene are DFQATT and SNEGSKA (reference sequence). The CDR3 nucleotides read TGCAGTGCCCGGGACCTTTATAATTCACCCCTCCACTTT. Its protein product is CSARDLYNSPLHF.